Reported below is one T cell receptor beta chain. This record belongs to a study of blood T cell repertoires in COVID-19. The method was immunoSEQ multiplex PCR; TCRdb's version includes in-frame clones alone and lacks a portion of them. Here the sample spans about 74,000 clones, about 92% being singletons. In germline, CDR1 is SGHRS, CDR2 YFSETQ. The CDR3 has 16 residues. V trimming: 0 bases; J trimming: 0 bases; junction bases outside the gene matches: 3. Sequences were obtained from peripheral blood. The sequence was obtained from a human donor in a cohort sampled during active COVID-19. The chain uses TRBV5-1 and TRBJ2-5; 9 bases line up with TRBD1. CDR3 residues: CASSLGTGANQETQYF. The CDR3 bases are TGCGCCAGCAGCTTGGGGACAGGGGCAAACCAAGAGACCCAGTACTTC.